This is a list of T cell receptor beta chains from one sample in a study of PD-1 blockade in classical Hodgkin lymphoma. The table came from immunoSEQ multiplex PCR; TCRdb's copy has only in-frame clones and leaves some out. The sample lists some 95,000 clones; approximately 90% were seen once. The sequencing here drew on peripheral blood mononuclear cells (PBMCs), taken before the fourth cycle of nivolumab. The receptors were gathered from a human donor with classical Hodgkin lymphoma. Each CDR3 is given with its conserved first and last residue.

j_gene: TRBJ1-1; len: 11; v_gene: TRBV6-5; CDR3aa: CASNRNTEAFF
j_gene: TRBJ2-5; len: 17; v_gene: TRBV5-8; CDR3aa: CASSFNRLAGDIETQYF
j_gene: TRBJ2-2; len: 15; v_gene: TRBV28; CDR3aa: CASSFGDREIGELFF
j_gene: TRBJ1-6; len: 14; v_gene: TRBV6-5; CDR3aa: CASSFQGARSPLHF
j_gene: TRBJ1-1; len: 14; v_gene: TRBV7-9; CDR3aa: CASSPQGANTEAFF
j_gene: TRBJ1-4; len: 16; v_gene: TRBV19; CDR3aa: CASSADQTGLGEKLFF
j_gene: NA; len: 14; v_gene: TRBV10-3; CDR3aa: CAISVSGQGYEQYF
j_gene: TRBJ2-1; len: 15; v_gene: TRBV5-4; CDR3aa: CASSPGTGFPNEQFF
j_gene: TRBJ1-1; len: 15; v_gene: TRBV10-3; CDR3aa: CAISEPQGLNTEAFF
j_gene: TRBJ1-4; len: 17; v_gene: TRBV7-8; CDR3aa: CASSLDSTDVINEKLFF
j_gene: TRBJ2-1; len: 17; v_gene: TRBV4-1; CDR3aa: CASSQEGGGLGRNEQFF
j_gene: TRBJ1-5; len: 13; v_gene: TRBV29-1; CDR3aa: CSVGTDSNQPQHF
j_gene: TRBJ1-2; len: 13; v_gene: TRBV30; CDR3aa: CAWSVSGYHGYTF
j_gene: TRBJ2-7; len: 16; v_gene: TRBV12-5; CDR3aa: CASGLVRYGSSYEQYF
j_gene: TRBJ2-1; len: 19; v_gene: TRBV7-6; CDR3aa: CASSNLLVRAYNTYNEQFF
j_gene: TRBJ2-5; len: 14; v_gene: TRBV6-6; CDR3aa: CASNLAGRLETQYF
j_gene: TRBJ2-1; len: 15; v_gene: TRBV27; CDR3aa: CASRGTRGPYNEQFF
j_gene: TRBJ2-5; len: 13; v_gene: TRBV30; CDR3aa: CAWQGQPQETQYF
j_gene: TRBJ2-3; len: 13; v_gene: TRBV28; CDR3aa: CASSLVQGDTQYF
j_gene: TRBJ1-1; len: 12; v_gene: TRBV2; CDR3aa: CASSDPRTEAFF
j_gene: TRBJ2-3; len: 15; v_gene: TRBV7-2; CDR3aa: CASSSLAGAHSTQYF
j_gene: TRBJ2-7; len: 13; v_gene: TRBV19; CDR3aa: CASSMGRAYEQYF
j_gene: TRBJ2-1; len: 14; v_gene: TRBV25-1; CDR3aa: CATQGLAGDNEQFF
j_gene: TRBJ2-2; len: 14; v_gene: TRBV7-7; CDR3aa: CASSLGAGPGELFF
j_gene: TRBJ1-2; len: 14; v_gene: TRBV19; CDR3aa: CATGGQGIGYGYTF
j_gene: TRBJ1-5; len: 16; v_gene: TRBV27; CDR3aa: CASRDRAVVSNQPQHF
j_gene: TRBJ2-1; len: 16; v_gene: TRBV4-2; CDR3aa: CASSQAGSGGVLEQFF
j_gene: TRBJ1-2; len: 15; v_gene: TRBV5-1; CDR3aa: CASSLGGLTNYGYTF
j_gene: TRBJ2-3; len: 15; v_gene: TRBV10-2; CDR3aa: CASSEISRVPDTQYF
j_gene: TRBJ2-7; len: 15; v_gene: TRBV10-3; CDR3aa: CAISTTGASSYEQYF
j_gene: TRBJ1-2; len: 14; v_gene: TRBV9; CDR3aa: CASSADRDKYGYTF
j_gene: TRBJ2-7; len: 13; v_gene: TRBV11-3; CDR3aa: CASSSLLNDEQYF
j_gene: TRBJ2-1; len: 17; v_gene: TRBV7-7; CDR3aa: CASSPGDVGGYYNEQFF
j_gene: TRBJ1-5; len: 14; v_gene: TRBV9; CDR3aa: CASSVGGGNQPQHF
j_gene: TRBJ2-1; len: 13; v_gene: TRBV11-2; CDR3aa: CASNRQGLNEQFF
j_gene: TRBJ2-7; len: 10; v_gene: TRBV6-6; CDR3aa: CASGGPSQYF
j_gene: TRBJ2-1; len: 15; v_gene: TRBV7-2; CDR3aa: CASSLPLDRPNEQFF
j_gene: TRBJ1-1; len: 14; v_gene: TRBV7-2; CDR3aa: CASSWRQGGTEAFF